One T cell receptor beta chain is described in this entry. In the source study's methods: Reference gene primers were amplified, and this amplification served to estimate nucleated cell counts. Some clones are missing from TCRdb's copy, which holds only in-frame ones; the method was immunoSEQ multiplex PCR. The V and J calls and clone size are taken from that table; D and trimming were inferred from the DNA. The sample lists fewer than 250,000 clones, 70% to 90% occurring once. The data were taken from a study of blood T cell repertoires in COVID-19. Overall study context: Collection of acute and convalescent COVID-19 samples took place in the United States, Italy and Spain. Sources were T cells, B-cell-depleted T cells, or PBMCs; the material itself was cDNA or gDNA.

Germline V gives CDR1 MNHEY, CDR2 SVGAGI. The CDR3 consists of 13 residues. The germline V and J ends were trimmed by 8 bases and 2 bases, with 13 bases remaining between them. This TCR came from a woman aged 80 or over with acute or convalescent COVID-19. What was sequenced was peripheral blood. The chain carries TRBV6-5 and TRBJ2-7, with a weak D call TRBD1 (7 bases). CDR3 coding DNA: TGTGCCAGCGGGGGGACAGTTCCCTACGAGCAGTACTTC. This sequence encodes CASGGTVPYEQYF.